The rows below give T cell receptor beta chains drawn from one sample of a study of shared clonotypes between healthy human individuals. Profiled with immunoSEQ multiplex PCR; TCRdb holds only in-frame clones, not every one. The top ten hold approximately 1.5% of the sample, which has about 1 million clones, about 75% seen once. Sequences were obtained from memory CD4+ T cells sorted from blood. These receptors were obtained from a man between 18 and 29 years old in good health. Each CDR3 is given with its conserved first and last residue. The D gene is left open where the match is weak. Not all rows give a size; the values are once, few, many and, for expanded clones, a class.

v_call,clone_size,j_call,d_call,cdr3_length,cdr3_aa,cdr3_nt
TRBV10-3,NA,TRBJ2-7,TRBD2,13,CASQASGLYEQYF,TGTGCCTCCCAGGCTAGCGGGTTGTACGAGCAGTACTTC
TRBV25-1,NA,TRBJ1-1,NA,14,CASSEGGVVTEAFF,TGTGCCAGCAGTGAGGGAGGGGTTGTCACTGAAGCTTTCTTT
TRBV10-3,once,TRBJ2-5,TRBD2,13,CAISVSGIETQYF,TGTGCCATCAGCGTAAGCGGGATAGAGACCCAGTACTTC
TRBV14,NA,TRBJ1-1,NA,13,CASSQDLGGWAFF,TGTGCCAGCAGCCAAGATCTTGGGGGGTGGGCTTTCTTT
TRBV6-5,NA,TRBJ1-1,TRBD1,14,CASSPGQGVGEAFF,TGTGCCAGCAGTCCGGGACAGGGGGTCGGTGAAGCTTTCTTT
TRBV28,NA,TRBJ1-5,NA,12,CASRGTSGPQHF,TGTGCCAGCAGGGGTACCTCAGGGCCCCAGCATTTT
TRBV6-6,many,TRBJ1-5,NA,14,CASSARQKNQPQHF,TGTGCCAGCAGTGCCCGACAGAAAAATCAGCCCCAGCATTTT
TRBV30,NA,TRBJ2-3,NA,13,CAWGSEIRDTQYF,TGTGCCTGGGGCTCCGAGATTAGAGATACGCAGTATTTT
TRBV28,NA,TRBJ1-2,NA,12,CASSQGHPGYTF,TGTGCCAGCAGCCAGGGACATCCGGGCTACACCTTC
TRBV6-1,NA,TRBJ1-1,NA,12,CASRAWVTEAFF,TGTGCCAGCAGAGCCTGGGTCACTGAAGCTTTCTTT
TRBV14,NA,TRBJ2-5,TRBD1,15,CASSRDDRGGKTQYF,TGTGCCAGCAGTCGCGACGACAGGGGCGGGAAGACCCAGTACTTC
TRBV19,NA,TRBJ1-4,NA,16,CASSMDPYSTNEKLFF,TGTGCCAGTAGTATGGACCCTTACTCAACTAATGAAAAACTGTTTTTT
TRBV6-6,NA,TRBJ2-7,TRBD2,14,CASSYLAGGSEQYF,TGTGCCAGCAGTTACTTAGCGGGGGGCAGCGAGCAGTACTTC
TRBV10-3,NA,TRBJ2-2,NA,15,CAISGGAANTGELFF,TGTGCCATCAGTGGAGGGGCAGCGAACACCGGGGAGCTGTTTTTT
TRBV6-6,NA,TRBJ2-2,NA,14,CASRPRQDTGELFF,TGTGCCAGCAGACCTCGACAGGACACCGGGGAGCTGTTTTTT
TRBV10-2,NA,TRBJ2-2,NA,14,CASELAAGTGELFF,TGCGCCAGCGAACTAGCAGCCGGCACCGGGGAGCTGTTTTTT
TRBV6-1,NA,TRBJ2-6,NA,16,CASSVTPASGANVLTF,TGTGCCAGCAGTGTCACGCCGGCCTCTGGGGCCAACGTCCTGACTTTC
TRBV6-1,NA,TRBJ2-7,TRBD1,11,CASSARQGEYF,TGTGCCAGCAGTGCCCGACAGGGAGAGTACTTC
TRBV6-1,many,TRBJ2-3,TRBD1,15,CASRPGQGRADTQYF,TGTGCCAGCAGACCCGGACAGGGTCGGGCAGATACGCAGTATTTT
TRBV18,NA,TRBJ2-3,NA,12,CASSTGTDTQYF,TGTGCCAGCTCAACCGGCACAGATACGCAGTATTTT
TRBV19,few,TRBJ1-1,NA,15,CASRASDWGPTEAFF,TGTGCCAGTAGGGCTTCGGACTGGGGACCCACTGAAGCTTTCTTT
TRBV2,NA,TRBJ1-5,NA,15,CASSEYLQGNQPQHF,TGTGCCAGCAGTGAATATCTCCAGGGCAATCAGCCCCAGCATTTT
TRBV19,NA,TRBJ2-3,NA,14,CASTGQGGYGTQYF,TGTGCCAGCACAGGACAGGGAGGGTACGGTACGCAGTATTTT
TRBV18,NA,TRBJ1-2,TRBD1,15,CASSPTGDTNYGYTF,TGTGCCAGCTCACCCACAGGGGATACTAACTATGGCTACACCTTC
TRBV6-1,few,TRBJ1-2,TRBD1,10,CASSDWDSFF,TGTGCCAGCAGTGATTGGGACAGCTTCTTC
TRBV29-1,NA,TRBJ2-1,TRBD2,13,CSVAGLVGGEQFF,TGCAGCGTTGCGGGACTAGTCGGTGGTGAGCAGTTCTTC
TRBV7-2,NA,TRBJ2-5,NA,12,CASSLRAETQYF,TGTGCCAGCAGCTTAAGGGCGGAGACCCAGTACTTC
TRBV6-6,NA,TRBJ1-1,NA,15,CASRNAGRADTEAFF,TGTGCCAGCAGGAATGCAGGGAGGGCCGACACTGAAGCTTTCTTT
TRBV28,NA,TRBJ1-5,NA,16,CASSPAGTYSNQPQHF,TGTGCCAGCAGTCCTGCGGGAACCTATAGCAATCAGCCCCAGCATTTT
TRBV7-2,NA,TRBJ1-6,NA,15,CASSFDLYINSPLHF,TGTGCCAGCAGCTTCGACCTTTACATTAATTCACCCCTCCACTTT
TRBV18,NA,TRBJ2-7,NA,12,CASSQSSYEQYF,TGTGCCAGCTCACAGAGCTCCTACGAGCAGTACTTC
TRBV18,NA,TRBJ2-3,NA,17,CASSTLIQDGGWDTQYF,TGTGCCAGCTCTACCCTCATTCAGGACGGAGGCTGGGATACGCAGTATTTT
TRBV7-8,NA,TRBJ2-7,NA,14,CASSLRTDQKEQYF,TGTGCCAGCAGCTTGAGGACGGACCAAAAAGAGCAGTACTTC
TRBV18,few,TRBJ1-6,NA,14,CASSWGDGNSPLHF,TGTGCCAGCTCATGGGGAGACGGGAATTCACCCCTCCACTTT
TRBV6-5,NA,TRBJ2-7,NA,16,CASSYSVSFSSYEQYF,TGTGCCAGCAGTTACTCGGTGTCCTTCAGCTCCTACGAGCAGTACTTC
TRBV7-9,once,TRBJ2-7,NA,13,CASSLGRSLEQYF,TGTGCCAGCAGCTTGGGACGTAGCCTGGAGCAGTACTTC
TRBV10-3,NA,TRBJ2-2,TRBD1,15,CAIKRTGVDTGELFF,TGTGCCATCAAACGAACAGGGGTCGACACCGGGGAGCTGTTTTTT
TRBV19,NA,TRBJ2-3,TRBD1,16,CASSIERDRGAGTQYF,TGTGCCAGTAGTATAGAGAGGGACAGGGGAGCTGGTACGCAGTATTTT
TRBV6-1,NA,TRBJ1-2,TRBD1,13,CASSERGDRVYTF,TGTGCCAGCAGTGAACGTGGGGACAGGGTTTACACCTTC